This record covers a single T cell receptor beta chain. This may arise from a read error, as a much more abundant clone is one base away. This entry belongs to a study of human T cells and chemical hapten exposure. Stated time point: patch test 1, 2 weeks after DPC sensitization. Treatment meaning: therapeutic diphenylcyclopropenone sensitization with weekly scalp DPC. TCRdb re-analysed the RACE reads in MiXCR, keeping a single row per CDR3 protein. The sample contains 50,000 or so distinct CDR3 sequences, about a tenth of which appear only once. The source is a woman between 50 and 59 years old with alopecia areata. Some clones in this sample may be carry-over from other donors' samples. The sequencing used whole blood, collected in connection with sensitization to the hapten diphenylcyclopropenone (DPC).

This CDR3 reads CACSELGERTYEQYF. Here the CDR3 DNA reads TGTGCCTGCAGTGAACTGGGGGAAAGGACCTACGAGCAGTACTTC. V usage is TRBV2 and J usage is TRBJ2-7; the D gene could be TRBD1 or TRBD2 (5 bases each). This CDR3 spans 15 amino acids. Germline V gene lookup returns CDR1 SNHLY and CDR2 FYNNEI.